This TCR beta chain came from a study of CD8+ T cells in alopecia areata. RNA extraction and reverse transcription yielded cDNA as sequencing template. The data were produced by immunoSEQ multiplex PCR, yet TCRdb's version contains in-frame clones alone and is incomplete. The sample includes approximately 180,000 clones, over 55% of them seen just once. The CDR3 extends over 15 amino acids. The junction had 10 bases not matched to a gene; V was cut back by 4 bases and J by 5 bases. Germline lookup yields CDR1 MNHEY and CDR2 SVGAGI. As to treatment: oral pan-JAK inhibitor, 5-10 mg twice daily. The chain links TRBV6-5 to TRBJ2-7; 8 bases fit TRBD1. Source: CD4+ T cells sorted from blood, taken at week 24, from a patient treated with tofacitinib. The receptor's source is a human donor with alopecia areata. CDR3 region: CASSLTGQGLHEQYF. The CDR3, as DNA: TGTGCCAGCAGTTTGACAGGACAGGGTTTACACGAGCAGTACTTC.